These 25 T cell receptor beta chains came from one sample sequenced in a study of tumor-infiltrating lymphocytes in localized non-small cell lung cancer. Assay used: immunoSEQ multiplex PCR; TCRdb lists only in-frame clones, some missing. The sample lists about 12,000 clones; 70% to 90% were seen once. The material sequenced was lung tumor tissue. All receptors derive from a human donor with non-small cell lung cancer.

This chain links TRBV7-2 with TRBJ2-7; D is unclear. Trimming stripped 3 bases from V and 4 bases from J, with 16 bases between. The CDR3 totals 15 residues. Germline V gene sequence: CDR1 SGHTA, CDR2 FQGNSA. Here the CDR3 DNA reads TGTGCCAGCAGCTTCTCGAGAGGCAGTTGGTACGAGCAGTACTTC. Protein: CASSFSRGSWYEQYF. The variable domain in full, completed from reference TRBV7-2 and TRBJ2-7, reads GAGVSQSPSNKVTEKGKDVELRCDPISGHTALYWYRQSLGQGLEFLIYFQGNSAPDKSGLPSDRFSAERTGGSVSTLTIQRTQQEDSAVYLCASSFSRGSWYEQYFGPGTRLTVT.

This chain uses TRBV5-1 with TRBJ2-3; 8 positions agree with TRBD1. With 6 bases clipped from V and 1 base from J, the junction kept 4 bases outside the gene matches. The germline CDR1 and CDR2 sequences are SGHRS and YFSETQ. CDR3 length: 14 residues. The CDR3 region is CASTTGQGTDTQYF. The CDR3 bases are TGCGCCAGCACCACGGGACAGGGCACAGATACGCAGTATTTT. Supplemented by reference TRBV5-1 and TRBJ2-3, the full variable domain reads KAGVTQTPRYLIKTRGQQVTLSCSPISGHRSVSWYQQTPGQGLQFLFEYFSETQRNKGNFPGRFSGRQFSNSRSEMNVSTLELGDSALYLCASTTGQGTDTQYFGPGTRLTVL.

The genes are TRBV14 and TRBJ2-7, with unresolved D. The CDR3 consists of 13 residues. The ends were cut back, 4 bases at V and 6 bases at J, with 13 bases in the middle. CDR1 is SGHDN and CDR2 is FVKESK in the germline V gene. The CDR3 here is CASSPQASGEQYF. CDR3 coding DNA: TGTGCCAGCAGCCCCCAGGCTTCGGGCGAGCAGTACTTC.

The chain carries TRBV7-8 and TRBJ2-1; 12 bases match TRBD2. The germline V gene has CDR1 SGHVS and CDR2 FQNEAQ. This CDR3 is 19 amino acids long. J lost 0 bases, V lost 2 bases, and 8 bases had no gene match. Here the CDR3 DNA reads TGTGCCAGCAGCTTAAGACTAGCGGGAGAACCACTCTCCTACAATGAGCAGTTCTTC. As protein: CASSLRLAGEPLSYNEQFF.

The V gene is TRBV29-1, the J gene TRBJ1-2; 10 bases are shared with TRBD1. J was trimmed by 1 base and V by 4 bases; bases with no gene match: 6. Germline V gene data show CDR1 as SQVTM and CDR2 as ANQGSEA. There are 15 residues in the CDR3. CDR3 nucleotides: TGCAGCGTTGCAGGGACAGGGGCTTATAACTATGGCTACACCTTC. This translates into CSVAGTGAYNYGYTF.

The chain combines TRBV5-4 with TRBJ2-1; TRBD2 agrees at 7 bases. V was pared by 3 bases and J by 0 bases, with 6 bases of the junction left unmatched. The CDR3 is made up of 16 amino acids. Germline V gives CDR1 SGHNT, CDR2 YYREEE (reference sequence). The CDR3 reads CASSSAGGGSYNEQFF. The CDR3 region has the DNA TGTGCCAGCAGCTCCGCTGGGGGGGGCTCCTACAATGAGCAGTTCTTC.

V gene TRBV28 combines with J gene TRBJ2-5, with 11 bases lining up with TRBD2. The germline V gene encodes CDR1 MDHEN and CDR2 SYDVKM. CDR3 length equals 16 residues. V was clipped by 6 bases and J by 2 bases; unmatched bases: 8. CDR3 amino acids: CASSLPGLAVQETQYF. CDR3 DNA sequence: TGTGCCAGCAGCCTCCCGGGACTAGCGGTTCAAGAGACCCAGTACTTC.

This chain uses TRBV4-2 with TRBJ2-3, with 7 bases matching TRBD2. The CDR3 covers 15 residues. V shed 0 bases, J shed 5 bases, and the junction held 5 bases outside the gene matches. The V gene's germline CDR1 is LGHNA and CDR2 YNFKEQ. The CDR3 DNA is TGTGCCAGCAGCCAAGAGGGAGGGCCAGTAGATACGCAGTATTTT. This codes for CASSQEGGPVDTQYF.

This chain uses TRBV5-1 with TRBJ1-5, with D possibly TRBD1 on 5 matching bases. CDR1 SGHRS and CDR2 YFSETQ come from the germline V gene. The length of the CDR3 is 15 residues. The germline V and J ends were trimmed by 4 bases and 0 bases, with 11 bases remaining between them. The CDR3 coding sequence is TGCGCCAGCAGCAGGGACGGGAGTAGCAATCAGCCCCAGCATTTT. Its protein is CASSRDGSSNQPQHF.

This clone was observed a handful of times. The chain combines TRBV2 with TRBJ2-3; tentative D call: TRBD2 (5 bases). CDR1 SNHLY and CDR2 FYNNEI come from the germline V gene. V dropped 4 bases and J dropped 2 bases, with 13 bases sitting between them. The CDR3 length is 15 residues. This CDR3 reads CASSVPGIYTDTQYF. The DNA of the CDR3 is TGTGCCAGCAGTGTCCCGGGGATCTACACAGATACGCAGTATTTT. Drawing the rest from reference TRBV2 and TRBJ2-3, the complete variable domain is EPEVTQTPSHQVTQMGQEVILRCVPISNHLYFYWYRQILGQKVEFLVSFYNNEISEKSEIFDDQFSVERPDGSNFTLKIRSTKLEDSAMYFCASSVPGIYTDTQYFGPGTRLTVL.

The table lists this clone with a count of one. This rearrangement joins TRBV6-5 to TRBJ1-1; possibly TRBD1 for D (6 bases). The CDR3 extends over 13 amino acids. Between the trimmed V and J ends, which lost 3 bases and 6 bases, there was a span of 11 bases. CDR1 is MNHEY and CDR2 is SVGAGI in the germline V gene. The CDR3 sequence: CASSYSWGPEAFF. CDR3 sequence (DNA): TGTGCCAGCAGTTATAGTTGGGGGCCTGAAGCTTTCTTT.

The chain recombines TRBV5-1 with TRBJ2-1, with D possibly TRBD2 on 6 matching bases. V shed 4 bases and J shed 10 bases, with 21 bases lying between them. The CDR3 runs 15 residues. The germline V gene has CDR1 SGHRS and CDR2 YFSETQ. CDR3 coding DNA: TGCGCCAGCAGCCTGGGGACTCGGGCGGGTCGGGAGCAGTTCTTC. It codes for CASSLGTRAGREQFF. Full variable domain (remainder filled in from reference TRBV5-1 and TRBJ2-1): KAGVTQTPRYLIKTRGQQVTLSCSPISGHRSVSWYQQTPGQGLQFLFEYFSETQRNKGNFPGRFSGRQFSNSRSEMNVSTLELGDSALYLCASSLGTRAGREQFFGPGTRLTVL.

The chain links TRBV28 to TRBJ1-2, with D hard to call. Between the trimmed V and J ends, which lost 8 bases and 1 base, there was a span of 11 bases. The length of the CDR3 is 13 residues. In germline, CDR1 is MDHEN, CDR2 SYDVKM. This CDR3 reads CASSRELNYGYTF. CDR3 nucleotides: TGTGCCAGCTCAAGGGAACTTAACTATGGCTACACCTTC.

The V gene is TRBV6-1, the J gene TRBJ2-7, with 11 positions matching TRBD1. In germline, CDR1 is MNHNS, CDR2 SASEGT. The V and J ends lost 1 base and 3 bases, in that order; junction bases with no gene match: 2. The CDR3 has 15 amino acids. The CDR3: CASSEEGTGGYEQYF. The DNA of the CDR3 is TGTGCCAGCAGTGAAGAGGGGACAGGGGGCTACGAGCAGTACTTC.

This rearrangement joins TRBV19 to TRBJ2-5, with D maybe TRBD1 (6 bases). CDR3 size: 13 residues. The V end was cut by 5 bases, the J end by 9 bases, with 16 bases between. Looked up from germline, CDR1 is LNHDA and CDR2 is SQIVND (reference sequence). The CDR3 sequence is CASSADRFAAQYF. The DNA for the CDR3 is TGTGCCAGTAGTGCAGACAGGTTTGCGGCCCAGTACTTC.

The CDR3 coding sequence is TGCGCCAGCAGCCAGGGACTTAGGGGGAGATGGGATACGCAGTATTTT. This codes for CASSQGLRGRWDTQYF. The V and J genes are TRBV4-1 and TRBJ2-3; tentatively, D is TRBD1 or TRBD2 (6 bases each). Germline CDR1 MGHRA, CDR2 YSYEKL. This CDR3 contains 16 residues. The V end lost 3 bases, the J end lost 6 bases, and 19 bases lay between the germline ends.

This chain uses TRBV28 with TRBJ1-2; D is ambiguous. V was pared by 4 bases and J by 3 bases, with 6 bases between. The CDR3 is 12 residues long. Germline lookup yields CDR1 MDHEN and CDR2 SYDVKM. CDR3 nucleotides: TGTGCCAGCAGTTCGCCTGACTATGGCTACACCTTC. This gives the protein CASSSPDYGYTF.

The CDR3 nucleotides are TGTGCCAGCAGTCCAACAGGGCGGGTTCAGCCCCAGCATTTT. It translates to CASSPTGRVQPQHF. The V call is TRBV28, the J call TRBJ1-5; the D gene is possibly TRBD1 (6 bases). CDR3 length equals 14 residues. Germline lookup yields CDR1 MDHEN and CDR2 SYDVKM. The ends were cut back, 5 bases at V and 6 bases at J, with 14 bases in the middle.

This chain connects TRBV5-8 to TRBJ2-3; D is possibly TRBD2 (6 bases). Germline V CDR1 and CDR2: SGHTS, YDEGEE. The V end was cut by 5 bases, the J end by 1 base, with 14 bases between. The CDR3 consists of 15 residues. CDR3 residues: CASRGGFRGTDTQYF. Written as DNA, the CDR3 is TGTGCCAGCAGAGGAGGGTTTCGCGGCACAGATACGCAGTATTTT.

This clone was seen a few times. This chain links TRBV7-9 with TRBJ2-3, with D unresolved. Trimming pared 3 bases from V and 0 bases from J, leaving 16 bases between. The germline V gene encodes CDR1 SEHNR and CDR2 FQNEAQ (reference sequence). The CDR3 has 17 residues. CDR3 residues: CASSFIWAQASTDTQYF. CDR3 in DNA: TGTGCCAGCAGCTTTATATGGGCTCAGGCGAGCACAGATACGCAGTATTTT. Supplemented by reference TRBV7-9 and TRBJ2-3, the full variable domain reads DTGVSQNPRHKITKRGQNVTFRCDPISEHNRLYWYRQTLGQGPEFLTYFQNEAQLEKSRLLSDRFSAERPKGSFSTLEIQRTEQGDSAMYLCASSFIWAQASTDTQYFGPGTRLTVL.

The chain carries TRBV5-1 and TRBJ1-1, with 12 bases that match TRBD1. The CDR3 is made up of 14 amino acids. V shed 4 bases and J 8 bases; nucleotides not matched to a gene: 6. Germline values: CDR1 SGHRS, CDR2 YFSETQ. The CDR3 loop reads CASSPGQGAGEAFF. As DNA, the CDR3 is TGCGCCAGCAGCCCGGGACAGGGGGCAGGAGAAGCTTTCTTT.

The gene calls are TRBV30 and TRBJ2-7; either TRBD1 or TRBD2 may fit D (7 bases each). Trimming took 5 bases from V and 6 from J, leaving 11 bases between them. This CDR3 is built from 11 residues. The germline V gene encodes CDR1 GTSNPN and CDR2 SVGIG (reference sequence). The CDR3, as DNA: TGTGCCTGGGACAGGGAGGGCGAGCAGTACTTC. Amino acids: CAWDREGEQYF.

The chain is built from TRBV14 and TRBJ1-1; D uncertain. V was shortened by 5 bases and J by 1 base, with 14 bases between the two germline ends. The CDR3 consists of 15 residues. Germline CDR1 SGHDN, CDR2 FVKESK. The CDR3 sequence is CASSSPRVTNTEAFF. CDR3 DNA sequence: TGTGCCAGCAGCTCCCCCCGGGTCACGAACACTGAAGCTTTCTTT.

J is TRBJ1-4 and V is TRBV7-9, with 7 bases fitting TRBD1. The CDR3 runs to 14 residues. V lost 5 bases, J lost 6 bases, and 6 bases stayed unmatched. The germline V gene has CDR1 SEHNR and CDR2 FQNEAQ (reference sequence). This CDR3 is CASSGDRVYEKLFF. In nucleotides, the CDR3 is TGTGCCAGCAGCGGAGACAGGGTATATGAAAAACTGTTTTTT.

This clone showed up just a few times. The chain combines TRBV9 with TRBJ1-2, with D tentatively TRBD1 (6 bases). The CDR3 is made up of 15 amino acids. V dropped 4 bases and J dropped 2 bases, with 15 bases sitting between them. Looked up from germline, CDR1 is SGDLS and CDR2 is YYNGEE. DNA of the CDR3: TGTGCCAGCAGCCCCAGACAGGCGGAGAACTATGGCTACACCTTC. Protein: CASSPRQAENYGYTF.